This T cell receptor (beta chain) emerged from a study of siplizumab effects on memory and regulatory T cells. Study-wide findings and caveats: Among alloreactive clones, only a minor fraction mapped to unstimulated subsets. Memory cells that were CD4+ and unstimulated gave rise to alloreactive sequences, which siplizumab significantly reduced. The alloresponse seemed to draw substantially on naive T cells, which appeared more diverse than memory cells.

Concerning this clone itself: Antigen: not known.

V dropped 3 bases and J dropped 0 bases, with 14 bases sitting between them. The V gene's germline CDR1 is SGHTA and CDR2 FQGNSA. This CDR3 is built from 16 residues. Per sample, 90,000 to 100,000 TCR templates were assayed. Sequenced by immunoSEQ multiplex PCR; TCRdb stores in-frame clones only, minus some. This sample has 60,000 to 65,000 clones, with 65% to 80% found just once. The receptor was derived from a human donor in good health. Sequenced sample: memory CD4+ T cells sorted from blood. The rearrangement joins TRBV7-2 to TRBJ1-1, with a weak D call TRBD1 (6 bases). Here the CDR3 reads CASSLLGGSLNTEAFF. As DNA, the CDR3 is TGTGCCAGCAGCTTGCTCGGGGGCTCGTTGAACACTGAAGCTTTCTTT.